The rows below give T cell receptor beta chains drawn from one sample of a study of regulatory T cells in long-lasting Graves disease. Each CDR3 protein gets one entry after TCRdb re-called the multiplex PCR reads with MiXCR. This table has 200,000 to 300,000 distinct CDR3 sequences, 20% to 25% appearing once. The sample here was peripheral blood mononuclear cells (PBMCs), taken at new diagnosis, from a patient treated with antithyroid drugs. These receptors came from a female donor with Graves disease. The CDR3 runs from the conserved cysteine through the conserved F or W. D genes are given only for firm matches.

15,.,TRBV7-9,TRBJ1-1,CASSLVVGGNTEAFF
15,TRBD1,TRBV7-2,TRBJ2-3,CASSFRTGGTDTQYF
16,TRBD2,TRBV6-1,TRBJ2-1,CASSPTLAGGRNEQFF
18,TRBD1,TRBV5-1,TRBJ1-6,CASSSLGQGGSYNSPLHF
14,.,TRBV28,TRBJ2-5,CASSPTSGQWTQYF
13,.,TRBV7-3,TRBJ2-2,CASSKSNTGELFF
14,.,TRBV19,TRBJ2-1,CASSTTGSKDEQFF
13,TRBD1,TRBV6-1,TRBJ2-7,CASRGQGAYEQYF
14,TRBD2,TRBV29-1,TRBJ2-1,CSVALAGINNEQFF
13,TRBD1,TRBV5-6,TRBJ1-2,CASGTGGGNGYTF
15,TRBD2,TRBV20-1,TRBJ2-1,CSAAPREGPYNEQFF
14,.,TRBV27,TRBJ1-2,CASSLYKEIYGYTF
14,.,TRBV20-1,TRBJ2-3,CSASELTRLHSQYF
13,.,TRBV15,TRBJ2-3,CATSILGGDTQYF
13,.,TRBV7-9,TRBJ2-7,CASSLGQHREQYF
14,TRBD1,TRBV6-1,TRBJ1-2,CASSTLRTGDGYTF
12,.,TRBV15,TRBJ2-1,CATSRVAREQFF
14,TRBD1,TRBV3-1,TRBJ1-1,CASSRDREVTEAFF
12,.,TRBV28,TRBJ2-3,CASSLSIDTQYF
16,.,TRBV7-2,TRBJ2-1,CASSFGTGTMGNEQFF
14,.,TRBV7-9,TRBJ1-6,CASRRTGHDSPLHF
14,TRBD2,TRBV4-2,TRBJ2-3,CASSPTSGLDTQYF
15,.,TRBV12-3/TRBV12-4,TRBJ1-1,CASVGAGTLNTEAFF
14,TRBD1,TRBV10-3,TRBJ2-7,CAIRAGTGEHEQYF
14,.,TRBV11-2,TRBJ2-1,CASVTAGAHNEQFF
14,TRBD2,TRBV6-5,TRBJ2-7,CASSFFGLAVEQYF
15,TRBD1,TRBV6-5,TRBJ2-1,CASSSSGTGFNEQFF
16,.,TRBV6-2/TRBV6-3,TRBJ2-7,CASSSTVGVEAYEQYF
13,TRBD1,TRBV29-1,TRBJ1-2,CSVEGNRGDGYTF
11,.,TRBV28,TRBJ2-5,CASSARETQYF
15,TRBD1,TRBV27,TRBJ1-2,CASSGADRGLYGYTF
15,TRBD1,TRBV5-5,TRBJ2-7,CASRQSWDRGYEQYF
13,.,TRBV3-1,TRBJ2-3,CASSQQRTDTQYF
14,.,TRBV20-1,TRBJ2-7,CSARSTAGDHEQYF
14,TRBD1,TRBV12-3/TRBV12-4,TRBJ1-2,CASRSDRSSSGYTF
14,TRBD2,TRBV7-3,TRBJ2-3,CASSLNGGADTQYF
15,TRBD1,TRBV5-4,TRBJ1-1,CASSVTGGGDTEAFF
13,.,TRBV7-9,TRBJ2-6,CATQGTGANVLTF
12,.,TRBV4-1,TRBJ2-5,CASSQEGKTQYF
13,TRBD2,TRBV12-5,TRBJ2-7,CASGPGGSYEQYF
14,TRBD1,TRBV7-2,TRBJ2-5,CASSRQGVGETQYF
17,TRBD2,TRBV14,TRBJ2-5,CASSHLAAGVPQETQYF
15,.,TRBV3-1,TRBJ2-5,CASRRTGRIKETQYF
15,TRBD2,TRBV11-3,TRBJ2-1,CASSSRTSGVGEQFF
19,.,TRBV29-1,TRBJ2-7,CSVGLPLGRAGGYIYEQYF
17,.,TRBV3-1,TRBJ2-3,CASSQDATGARTDTQYF